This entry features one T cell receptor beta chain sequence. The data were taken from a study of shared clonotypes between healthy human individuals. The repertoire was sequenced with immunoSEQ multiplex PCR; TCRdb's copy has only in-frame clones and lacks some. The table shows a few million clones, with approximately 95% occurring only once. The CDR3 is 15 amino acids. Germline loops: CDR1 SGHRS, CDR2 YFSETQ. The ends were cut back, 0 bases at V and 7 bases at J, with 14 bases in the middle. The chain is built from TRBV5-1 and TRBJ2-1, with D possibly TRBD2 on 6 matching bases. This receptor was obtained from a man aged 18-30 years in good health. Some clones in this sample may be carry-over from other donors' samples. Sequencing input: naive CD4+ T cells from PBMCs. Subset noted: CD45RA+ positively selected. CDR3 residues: CASSLGSSAGNEQFF. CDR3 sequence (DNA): TGCGCCAGCAGCTTGGGGTCTAGCGCGGGGAATGAGCAGTTCTTC.